Each of the 2 T cell receptor beta chains below was sequenced from the same sample in a study of CD8+CD57+ T cells in acquired aplastic anemia (dated by TCRdb to the late 2010s). The data were produced on an Illumina HiSeq 2000. TCR beta VDJ combination and CDR3 sequence profiling used genomic DNA as the template. TCRdb reprocessing: public reads trimmed at Q25 with fastp, clones called with MiXCR, in-frame beta chains kept. Each CDR3 protein gets just one entry, which takes the most common genes and DNA from the rows behind it. The sample table holds about 170,000 distinct CDR3 sequences, of which about 60% were seen once. The top ten hold 45% to 55% of the sample. Sample: sorted CD4+, CD8+, or CD8+CD57+ T cells (not recorded which) from PBMCs. These TCRs come from a human donor in good health.

The chain uses TRBV5-1 and TRBJ1-1; the D gene is possibly TRBD1 (6 bases). Trimming cost V 2 bases and J 4 bases, with 9 bases left between them. This CDR3 spans 13 amino acids. Germline loops: CDR1 SGHRS, CDR2 YFSETQ. The CDR3 nucleotides read TGCGCCAGCAGCTTCACAGGGATCACTGAAGCTTTCTTT. Translated, it gives CASSFTGITEAFF.

With respect to this clonotype: At one boundary the junction diverges from the germline segment, which might be a read error. The chain joins TRBV9 to TRBJ2-3; 10 positions match TRBD2. Germline CDR1 is SGDLS and CDR2 is YYNGEE. The CDR3 consists of 17 residues. The CDR3 bases are TGTGCCAACAGCGCCGGACTAGCGGTCCAGCCCGCAGATACGCAGTATTTT. Protein sequence: CANSAGLAVQPADTQYF.